This T cell receptor (beta chain) is drawn from a study of identical twins. Germline CDR1 SQVTM, CDR2 ANQGSEA. The CDR3 has 13 residues. Trimming removed 6 bases from V and 3 bases from J, with 15 bases in between. TCRdb re-analysed the 5' RACE reads in MiXCR, keeping a single row per CDR3 protein. The table lists 500,000 to 550,000 distinct CDR3 sequences, under 25% of them singletons. The sample holds a few counts of this clonotype. This sample was also put to use in a study of T cells expressing NK-cell markers. That paper adds: Sequencing of TCR beta repertoires drew on sorted CD3+CD56+NKG2C+, CD3+CD56+NKG2C- and CD3+CD56-NKG2C+ T cells. Within the sequenced cohort of eight donors, seven exhibited HCMV seropositivity and one was seronegative. As a fraction of CD8+ T cells, dominant NKG2C+ clonotypes reached about 1.0-7.5% in about six donors.

The rearrangement uses TRBV29-1 and TRBJ2-7; D might be TRBD1 or TRBD2, each matching 5 bases. The sequenced material came from CD4+ T cells sorted from blood. The clonotype originates from a woman younger than 30 in good health. In DNA form, the CDR3 reads TGCAGCGTGCCCGGGGTAGGGGTCTACGAGCAGTACTTC. Protein: CSVPGVGVYEQYF.